One sample yielded the 32 T cell receptor beta chains listed below, sequenced in a study of OX40 agonist ivuxolimab in advanced cancers. Clones were read by immunoSEQ multiplex PCR, and TCRdb kept only the in-frame ones, dropping some. The sample lists around 70,000 clones, roughly 80% seen once, with around 1.8% in the top ten. Sample: CD4+ or CD8+ T cells sorted from blood, taken in a trial of the OX40 agonist ivuxolimab. These receptors all come from an adult with an advanced solid tumor such as melanoma, head and neck, liver or kidney cancer.

This rearrangement joins TRBV30 to TRBJ2-7; the D is unclear. Trimming left V 4 bases short and J 0 bases short, with 13 bases between. The CDR3 runs 14 residues. CDR1 and CDR2 (germline): GTSNPN, SVGIG (reference sequence). CDR3: CAWKEVRSSYEQYF. CDR3 in DNA: TGTGCCTGGAAAGAAGTGAGGAGCTCCTACGAGCAGTACTTC.

The gene calls are TRBV19 and TRBJ2-7; 7 bases are shared with TRBD1. The germline gives CDR1 LNHDA, CDR2 SQIVND (reference sequence). The junction had 9 bases not matched to a gene; V was cut back by 10 bases and J by 3 bases. The CDR3 sequence is 13 residues long. The CDR3 loop is CATAWDSSYEQYF. CDR3 bases: TGTGCCACCGCCTGGGACAGTAGCTACGAGCAGTACTTC.

The chain combines TRBV6-6 with TRBJ2-7, with 10 bases that match TRBD1. V shed 0 bases and J 2 bases; nucleotides not matched to a gene: 1. Germline V lookup: CDR1 MNHNY, CDR2 SVGAGI (reference sequence). The CDR3 totals 15 residues. CDR3 sequence: CASSYSGQGTYEQYF. The CDR3 DNA follows: TGTGCCAGCAGTTACTCGGGACAGGGGACCTACGAGCAGTACTTC.

This sequence joins TRBV5-6 and TRBJ2-7; no reliable D call. V lost 2 bases, J lost 3 bases, and 15 bases lay in between. Germline values: CDR1 SGHDT, CDR2 YYEEEE. CDR3 size: 15 residues. CDR3 DNA: TGTGCCAGCAGCTTTCGATCGGTGGGCAGCTACGAGCAGTACTTC. Translated, it gives CASSFRSVGSYEQYF.

The genes are TRBV27 and TRBJ2-1; 10 bases map to TRBD1. Germline assignment: CDR1 MNHEY and CDR2 SMNVEV (reference sequence). J was trimmed by 14 bases and V by 6 bases; bases with no gene match: 10. The CDR3 has 13 amino acids. CDR3 sequence reads: CASSYRGTGDEFF. For the CDR3, the DNA is TGTGCCAGCAGCTACCGCGGGACAGGGGACGAGTTCTTC.

V and J are TRBV2 and TRBJ2-7, with TRBD1 matching 10 bases. The germline V gene has CDR1 SNHLY and CDR2 FYNNEI. The CDR3 spans 11 residues. With 8 bases clipped from V and 7 bases from J, the junction kept 2 bases outside the gene matches. CDR3 sequence: CASGQGGEQYF. Here the CDR3 DNA reads TGTGCCAGCGGACAGGGGGGGGAGCAGTACTTC.

This sequence joins TRBV7-2 and TRBJ2-5; 10 nucleotides agree with TRBD2. Trimming cost V 2 bases and J 5 bases; bases outside gene matches: 5. Germline V gives CDR1 SGHTA, CDR2 FQGNSA. This CDR3 has 15 amino acids. In DNA, the CDR3 is TGTGCCAGCAGCTTAACGGGACTAGCGTTGGAGACCCAGTACTTC. It translates to CASSLTGLALETQYF. Full variable domain (missing parts from reference TRBV7-2 and TRBJ2-5): GAGVSQSPSNKVTEKGKDVELRCDPISGHTALYWYRQSLGQGLEFLIYFQGNSAPDKSGLPSDRFSAERTGGSVSTLTIQRTQQEDSAVYLCASSLTGLALETQYFGPGTRLLVL.

This clone was seen only a few times. This chain joins TRBV13 and TRBJ1-4; the D gene is possibly TRBD1 (5 bases). V was pared by 2 bases and J by 8 bases, with 18 bases between. The CDR3 covers 16 residues. From germline, CDR1 is PRHDT and CDR2 FYEKMQ (reference sequence). This CDR3 reads CASSLNFYGDREKLFF. The CDR3 bases are TGTGCCAGCAGCTTAAATTTCTACGGGGACCGGGAAAAACTGTTTTTT.

The V and J genes are TRBV10-3 and TRBJ2-5; 7 bases are a match to TRBD1. The CDR3 has 14 amino acids. The germline CDR1 and CDR2 sequences are ENHRY and SYGVKD. V shed 1 base, J shed 2 bases, and the junction held 1 base outside the gene matches. The CDR3 reads CAISEWTGQETQYF. The DNA for the CDR3 is TGTGCCATCAGTGAGTGGACAGGACAAGAGACCCAGTACTTC.

This sequence joins TRBV16 and TRBJ1-2; 7 positions agree with TRBD1. Looked up from germline, CDR1 is KGHSY and CDR2 is FQNENV. The CDR3 is 15 amino acids. J lost 4 bases, V lost 0 bases, and 5 bases had no gene match. CDR3 amino acids: CASSQSAGGVYGYTF. In DNA form, the CDR3 reads TGTGCCAGCAGCCAATCTGCAGGGGGAGTCTATGGCTACACCTTC.

The CDR3 nucleotides are TGCAGCGCAGTTGATTTACGGGGACACCTCTCCTACGAGCAGTACTTC. Protein: CSAVDLRGHLSYEQYF. The chain couples TRBV29-1 to TRBJ2-7, with D tentatively TRBD1 (6 bases). CDR1 and CDR2 (germline): SQVTM, ANQGSEA. V was trimmed by 7 bases and J by 0 bases, leaving 22 bases between them. This CDR3 spans 16 amino acids.

The CDR3 DNA sequence: TGCGCCAGCAGCCCGGAACCGATAAGCTCCTACAATGAGCAGTTCTTC. It yields the protein CASSPEPISSYNEQFF. The V call is TRBV5-1, the J call TRBJ2-1, with D unclear. The V end was cut by 4 bases, the J end by 0 bases, with 14 bases between. Germline CDR1 is SGHRS and CDR2 is YFSETQ. The CDR3 runs to 16 residues.

The gene calls are TRBV7-8 and TRBJ1-6; D is ambiguous. This CDR3 contains 13 residues. Looked up from germline, CDR1 is SGHVS and CDR2 is FQNEAQ. Trimming pared 2 bases from V and 8 bases from J, leaving 7 bases between. For the CDR3, the DNA is TGTGCCAGCAGCTTAACGGCAGATTCACCCCTCCACTTT. Protein sequence: CASSLTADSPLHF.

The V and J genes are TRBV7-9 and TRBJ2-3; maybe TRBD1 (5 bases). The ends were cut back, 5 bases at V and 5 bases at J, with 14 bases in the middle. Germline values: CDR1 SEHNR, CDR2 FQNEAQ (reference sequence). The CDR3 has 14 residues. CDR3 residues: CASSQGAGLDTQYF. CDR3 bases: TGTGCCAGCAGCCAAGGGGCAGGGCTAGATACGCAGTATTTT.

The genes are TRBV28 and TRBJ2-3; D uncertain. In germline, CDR1 is MDHEN, CDR2 SYDVKM. The CDR3 consists of 17 residues. Trimming took off 5 bases at V and 14 bases at J, with 32 bases between the two ends. The CDR3 region is CASSPSPASPSSQTWYF. CDR3 bases: TGTGCCAGCAGTCCATCACCGGCGTCTCCGTCCTCCCAGACGTGGTATTTT.

The V gene is TRBV19, the J gene TRBJ1-5, with D possibly being TRBD1 (5 bases). The CDR3 is 14 residues long. Germline values: CDR1 LNHDA, CDR2 SQIVND (reference sequence). V was pared by 3 bases and J by 1 base, with 7 bases between. CDR3 residues: CASSIRDSNQPQHF. In DNA form, the CDR3 reads TGTGCCAGTAGTATTAGGGACAGCAATCAGCCCCAGCATTTT. The full variable domain, with the rest looked up from reference TRBV19 and TRBJ1-5, is DGGITQSPKYLFRKEGQNVTLSCEQNLNHDAMYWYRQDPGQGLRLIYYSQIVNDFQKGDIAEGYSVSREKKESFPLTVTSAQKNPTAFYLCASSIRDSNQPQHFGDGTRLSIL.

This clone was detected once. The chain joins TRBV11-2 to TRBJ1-2; a weak D match, TRBD1 (5 bases). This CDR3 has 15 amino acids. Germline CDR1 and CDR2: SGHAT and FQNNGV. V lost 5 bases and J 2 bases, leaving 15 bases between the germline ends. CDR3 residues: CASSEWSGRNYGYTF. In nucleotides, the CDR3 is TGTGCCAGCAGCGAGTGGTCAGGGAGGAACTATGGCTACACCTTC.

The J gene is TRBJ2-1, the V gene TRBV20-1; D not certain. CDR1 is DFQATT, CDR2 SNEGSKA, per germline (reference sequence). CDR3 length: 11 amino acids. Trimming took 6 bases from V and 6 from J, leaving 9 bases between them. The CDR3 nucleotides are TGCAGTGCCGACTGGATCAATGAGCAGTTCTTC. It is translated as CSADWINEQFF.

V gene TRBV7-3 combines with J gene TRBJ2-2; D possibly corresponds to TRBD2 (6 bases). Germline V lookup: CDR1 SGHTA, CDR2 FQGTGA. Trimming left V 8 bases short and J 2 bases short, with 21 bases between. The CDR3 is 17 amino acids. DNA of the CDR3: TGTGCCAGCTCTCTTACGGGACTCTCAACCAACACCGGGGAGCTGTTTTTT. Translated, it gives CASSLTGLSTNTGELFF.

The chain uses TRBV27 and TRBJ1-2; no clear D. V shed 5 bases and J shed 4 bases, with 14 bases lying between them. Germline CDR1 is MNHEY and CDR2 is SMNVEV (reference sequence). This CDR3 region has 14 residues. The CDR3 is CASSPSGHGYGYTF. In nucleotides, the CDR3 is TGTGCCAGCAGTCCTTCGGGCCATGGCTATGGCTACACCTTC.

The genes are TRBV28 and TRBJ2-7, with D perhaps given as TRBD1 or TRBD2 (5 bases each). Germline loops: CDR1 MDHEN, CDR2 SYDVKM. Trimming took off 1 base at V and 0 bases at J, with 10 bases between the two ends. The CDR3 is 15 amino acids. This CDR3 is CASSLLGVASYEQYF. DNA for the CDR3: TGTGCCAGCAGTTTATTGGGGGTTGCCTCCTACGAGCAGTACTTC.

This clone showed up just once. The chain carries TRBV11-2 and TRBJ2-7, with 9 nucleotides matching TRBD2. CDR1 is SGHAT and CDR2 is FQNNGV in the germline V gene. There are 16 residues in the CDR3. With V trimmed by 1 base and J by 0 bases, 4 bases remained unmatched. The CDR3 sequence is CASSLVGSGSSYEQYF. In DNA, the CDR3 is TGTGCCAGCAGCTTAGTGGGTAGCGGGAGCTCCTACGAGCAGTACTTC.

CDR3 in DNA: TGTGCCAGCAGCTTATCCAGCGGAACCTACGAGCAGTACTTC. This translates into CASSLSSGTYEQYF. The chain links TRBV7-8 to TRBJ2-7; perhaps TRBD2 as D (5 bases). The CDR3 runs to 14 residues. Trimming pared 2 bases from V and 2 bases from J, leaving 10 bases between. CDR1 is SGHVS and CDR2 is FQNEAQ in the germline V gene. Looking up the rest from reference TRBV7-8 and TRBJ2-7 gives the full variable domain: GAGVSQSPRYKVAKRGQDVALRCDPISGHVSLFWYQQALGQGPEFLTYFQNEAQLDKSGLPSDRFFAERPEGSVSTLKIQRTQQEDSAVYLCASSLSSGTYEQYFGPGTRLTVT.

The rearrangement uses TRBV4-2 and TRBJ2-3; no firm D call. The CDR3 spans 14 residues. The V and J ends lost 0 bases and 11 bases respectively, with 15 bases between them. Per germline, CDR1 LGHNA and CDR2 YNFKEQ. The CDR3 protein is CASSQDGRYGLQYF. CDR3 DNA: TGTGCCAGCAGCCAAGACGGGCGCTATGGCTTGCAGTATTTT.

This chain joins TRBV6-1 and TRBJ2-2; D uncertain. The CDR3 consists of 11 residues. Trimming cost V 11 bases and J 7 bases, with 11 bases left between them. In germline, CDR1 is MNHNS, CDR2 SASEGT. The CDR3 sequence is CASSVGGELFF. The CDR3 region has the DNA TGTGCCTCGTCGGTAGGCGGGGAGCTGTTTTTT.

This clone occurred a few times. The V gene is TRBV11-2, the J gene TRBJ1-5; possibly TRBD1 for D (5 bases). CDR3 length: 15 amino acids. Germline V gene lookup returns CDR1 SGHAT and CDR2 FQNNGV. Between the trimmed V and J ends, which lost 5 bases and 0 bases, there was a span of 11 bases. CDR3 in DNA: TGTGCCAGCAGCCCCACGGGGGATAGCAATCAGCCCCAGCATTTT. Protein: CASSPTGDSNQPQHF.

V and J are TRBV2 and TRBJ1-6; D gene unclear. The CDR3 has 16 residues. V lost 8 bases and J 2 bases, leaving 16 bases between the germline ends. Germline loops: CDR1 SNHLY, CDR2 FYNNEI. CDR3: CASADIGGAYNSPLHF. As DNA, the CDR3 is TGTGCCAGCGCCGACATCGGCGGAGCCTATAATTCACCCCTCCACTTT.

The J gene is TRBJ2-3, the V gene TRBV6-5; D unclear. The germline gives CDR1 MNHEY, CDR2 SVGAGI. Trimming removed 2 bases at V and 0 bases at J, with 3 bases between. The CDR3 is made up of 13 amino acids. The CDR3 coding sequence is TGTGCCAGCAGTTACGAAAGCACAGATACGCAGTATTTT. Its protein product is CASSYESTDTQYF.

V gene TRBV27 combines with J gene TRBJ1-4, with D possibly being TRBD1 (6 bases). The CDR3 is 15 residues long. Germline CDR1 MNHEY, CDR2 SMNVEV (reference sequence). V gave up 5 bases and J gave up 3 bases, with 13 bases separating them. The CDR3 here is CASSPWGQSNEKLFF. DNA for the CDR3: TGTGCCAGCAGTCCTTGGGGGCAATCTAATGAAAAACTGTTTTTT. The full variable domain, rest sourced from reference TRBV27 and TRBJ1-4, is EAQVTQNPRYLITVTGKKLTVTCSQNMNHEYMSWYRQDPGLGLRQIYYSMNVEVTDKGDVPEGYKVSRKEKRNFPLILESPSPNQTSLYFCASSPWGQSNEKLFFGSGTQLSVL.

This clone was picked up one time. The V gene is TRBV6-5, the J gene TRBJ2-7, with 8 bases that match TRBD2. The CDR3 covers 12 residues. The J segment lost 7 bases and the V segment lost 2 bases, leaving 1 base of the junction unmatched. Germline CDR1 is MNHEY and CDR2 is SVGAGI. Here the CDR3 reads CASSYTSGEQYF. Here the CDR3 DNA reads TGTGCCAGCAGTTACACTAGCGGTGAGCAGTACTTC.

The chain carries TRBV6-5 and TRBJ2-1; no reliable D call. Germline lookup yields CDR1 MNHEY and CDR2 SVGAGI. The CDR3 spans 11 residues. V lost 6 bases, J lost 2 bases, and 2 bases lay in between. CDR3 amino acids: CASSTYNEQFF. The DNA of the CDR3 is TGTGCCAGCAGCACCTACAATGAGCAGTTCTTC.

J is TRBJ1-1 and V is TRBV4-1; 10 nucleotides line up with TRBD1. The CDR3 length is 15 residues. The V and J ends lost 9 bases and 1 base, in that order; junction bases with no gene match: 8. CDR1 is MGHRA, CDR2 YSYEKL, per germline. CDR3 sequence reads: CASRGTGAGNTEAFF. The CDR3 coding sequence is TGCGCCAGTAGAGGGACAGGGGCTGGGAACACTGAAGCTTTCTTT.